This T cell receptor (beta chain) was recorded in a study of response to subunit inactivated influenza vaccine. Overall study findings and caveats: Each seasonal flu vaccination may recruit only limited new T cells, authors suggested.

Remarks on this clonotype: Its antigen is not known.

V lost 2 bases and J 0 bases, leaving 16 bases between the germline ends. This CDR3 spans 16 amino acids. CDR1 is DFQATT, CDR2 SNEGSKA, per germline (reference sequence). TCRdb fed the RT-PCR reads into MiXCR, producing one record per CDR3 protein. This table holds hundreds of thousands of distinct CDR3 sequences, 21% found once. This sequence joins TRBV20-1 and TRBJ1-2; possibly TRBD1 for D (6 bases). The TCR originated in a man aged 45 to 75 who received an inactivated influenza vaccine. Sequencing was performed on PBMCs from blood, taken approximately 22 months after vaccination. The CDR3 region is CSARSPLTGANYGYTF. CDR3 nucleotide sequence: TGCAGTGCTAGATCTCCATTGACAGGAGCTAACTATGGCTACACCTTC.